This entry concerns a single TCR beta chain. Antigen: not known. The data were obtained in a study of identical twins. The study, taken as a whole, reports: A partial confounding effect on zero-insertion analyses could come from invariant MAIT and iNKT cells.

The V gene lost 7 bases and the J gene lost 8 bases, with 14 bases spanning the gap. CDR3 length: 12 residues. Looked up from germline, CDR1 is SNHLY and CDR2 is FYNNEI. Each cDNA held unique molecular identifiers, and template switching gave it a universal primer site. MiXCR was run by TCRdb on the 5' RACE reads, yielding one entry per CDR3 protein. Counted here are 600,000 to 800,000 distinct CDR3 sequences, 21% occurring once; the ten biggest clones make up 4.3%. In every case, the donor was a healthy Caucasian. These data were also reused for a study on T cells expressing NK-cell markers. This second report adds: There were four donors in whom these clonotypes also led the CD3+CD56-NKG2C+ fraction.

The specimen sequenced was PBMCs. This clonotype was obtained from a young woman in good health. V gene TRBV2 combines with J gene TRBJ1-1; D gene uncertain. The CDR3 DNA is TGTGCCAGCATCCTCGGAACAGCCGAAGCTTTCTTT. Translating gives CASILGTAEAFF.